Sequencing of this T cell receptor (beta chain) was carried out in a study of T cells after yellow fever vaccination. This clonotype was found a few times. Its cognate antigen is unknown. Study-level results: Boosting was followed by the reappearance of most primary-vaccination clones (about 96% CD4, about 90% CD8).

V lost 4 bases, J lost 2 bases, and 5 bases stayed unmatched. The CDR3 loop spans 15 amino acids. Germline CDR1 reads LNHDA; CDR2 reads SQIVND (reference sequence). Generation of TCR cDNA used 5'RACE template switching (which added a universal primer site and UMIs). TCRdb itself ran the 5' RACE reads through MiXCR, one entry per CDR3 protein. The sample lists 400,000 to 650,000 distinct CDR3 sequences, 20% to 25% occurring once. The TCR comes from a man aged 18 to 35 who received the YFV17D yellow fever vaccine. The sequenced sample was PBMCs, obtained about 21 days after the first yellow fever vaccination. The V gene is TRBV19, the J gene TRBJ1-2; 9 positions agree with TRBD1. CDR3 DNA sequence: TGTGCCAGTAGTACCTCCGGGACAGGGAACTATGGCTACACCTTC. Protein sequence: CASSTSGTGNYGYTF.